The 24 T cell receptor beta chains below all came from one sample that was sequenced in a study of T cells in Graves' hyperthyroidism and ophthalmopathy. Regions amplified from RNA transcripts were the TCR beta CDR3 regions. The TCR CDR3 first-round RT-PCR relied on the HTBI primer set. Each CDR3 protein gets one entry after TCRdb re-called the multiplex PCR reads with MiXCR. The table shows about 59,000 distinct CDR3 sequences, with about 53% occurring only once. The sequencing sample was made of blood. All receptors derive from a woman aged 55-69 years with Graves' ophthalmopathy.

The gene calls are TRBV6-5 and TRBJ2-1, with 8 bases identical to TRBD2. The CDR3 totals 15 residues. V shed 6 bases, J shed 12 bases, and the junction held 16 bases outside the gene matches. The germline V gene encodes CDR1 MNHEY and CDR2 SVGAGI. The CDR3 DNA sequence: TGTGCCAGCAGCCCCGGGGAGCGGGAGACAGATACGCAGTTCTTC. It is translated as CASSPGERETDTQFF.

There are many counts of this clonotype. The V gene is TRBV20-1, the J gene TRBJ1-1; D remains ambiguous. CDR1 and CDR2 (germline): DFQATT, SNEGSKA (reference sequence). The CDR3 totals 14 residues. With 3 bases removed from V and 4 bases from J, the gap between germline ends came to 15 bases. The CDR3 reads CSASLRYRPTEAFF. The CDR3 nucleotides are TGCAGTGCTAGCCTCAGATATAGGCCCACTGAAGCTTTCTTT.

This clonotype is medium-sized (0.01 to 0.1%) in the sample. The V call is TRBV10-3, the J call TRBJ2-7, with unresolved D. V lost 3 bases and J lost 3, with 6 bases in between. There are 12 residues in the CDR3. Germline V lookup: CDR1 ENHRY, CDR2 SYGVKD. Here the CDR3 reads CAISDWGYEQYF. The CDR3 nucleotides are TGTGCCATCAGTGATTGGGGCTACGAGCAGTACTTC.

This clonotype was picked up many times. The chain uses TRBV12-3 or TRBV12-4 and TRBJ2-5; TRBD1 is a possible D gene (5 bases). The germline V and J ends were trimmed by 4 bases and 5 bases, with 14 bases remaining between them. There are 14 residues in the CDR3. CDR3 DNA sequence: TGTGCCAGCAGTTCGTCCAGGGTGGGTGAGACCCAGTACTTC. Translated: CASSSSRVGETQYF.

This rearrangement joins TRBV20-1 to TRBJ1-2; the match to TRBD1 covers 9 bases. The V segment lost 7 bases and the J segment 10 bases; nucleotides outside the gene matches: 16. Looked up from germline, CDR1 is DFQATT and CDR2 is SNEGSKA (reference sequence). This CDR3 is built from 14 residues. The CDR3: CSGMWVRDRANYTF. The CDR3 DNA reads TGCAGTGGGATGTGGGTACGGGACAGGGCGAACTACACCTTC.

Sample share makes this clonotype medium-sized. The chain uses TRBV7-6 and TRBJ1-6, with unresolved D. The V end lost 5 bases, the J end lost 5 bases, and 13 bases lay between the germline ends. Germline V gene sequence: CDR1 SGHVS, CDR2 FNYEAQ. This CDR3 spans 15 amino acids. The CDR3 is CASSPYSANNSPLHF. CDR3 nucleotides: TGTGCCAGCAGCCCCTACAGCGCTAATAATTCACCCCTCCACTTT.

This clonotype came up once. No conserved phenylalanine or tryptophan ends this CDR3, so it is likely a read error. The rearrangement joins TRBV6-6 to TRBJ1-1, with a possible D match to TRBD1 (6 bases). This CDR3 contains 15 residues. Trimming pared 5 bases from V and 7 bases from J, leaving 20 bases between. Germline V gene lookup returns CDR1 MNHNY and CDR2 SVGAGI (reference sequence). The CDR3 region has the DNA TGTGCCAGCAGTACCCGACAGGAACAATACAATGAAGCTTTCTTG. This encodes CASSTRQEQYNEAFL.

V gene TRBV20-1 combines with J gene TRBJ2-3, with 7 positions matching TRBD2. Losses at the gene ends were 3 bases for V and 11 bases for J; bases not matched to a gene: 14. Germline assignment: CDR1 DFQATT and CDR2 SNEGSKA (reference sequence). This CDR3 contains 14 residues. The CDR3 DNA reads TGCAGTGCTAGGGAGCGGGGTCGGCGCAATGAGCAGTATTTT. Protein sequence: CSARERGRRNEQYF.

This clonotype was picked up many times. J is TRBJ2-3 and V is TRBV6-1; no clear D gene. V shed 2 bases and J shed 0 bases, with 15 bases lying between them. The CDR3 is 17 amino acids. The V gene's germline CDR1 is MNHNS and CDR2 SASEGT. The CDR3 protein is CASSERDFSTSTDTQYF. The DNA of the CDR3 is TGTGCCAGCAGTGAACGAGACTTCTCCACTAGCACAGATACGCAGTATTTT.

This clonotype occurred many times. V gene TRBV18 combines with J gene TRBJ2-7, with 7 bases identical to TRBD1. V shed 3 bases and J 4 bases; nucleotides not matched to a gene: 3. This CDR3 comprises 13 residues. Germline values: CDR1 KGHSH, CDR2 LQKENI. The CDR3 spells CASSPGDRYEQYF. The CDR3 region has the DNA TGTGCCAGCTCACCCGGGGACAGATACGAGCAGTACTTC.

This clonotype was seen ten or more times. The rearrangement links TRBV7-2 to TRBJ1-3; D is uncertain. The V and J ends lost 7 bases and 1 base respectively, with 8 bases between them. The V gene's germline CDR1 is SGHTA and CDR2 FQGNSA. This CDR3 contains 13 residues. The CDR3, as DNA: TGTGCCAGCATGCGATTTTCTGGAAACACCATATATTTT. Amino acids: CASMRFSGNTIYF. The complete variable domain, with remaining parts taken from reference TRBV7-2 and TRBJ1-3, reads GAGVSQSPSNKVTEKGKDVELRCDPISGHTALYWYRQSLGQGLEFLIYFQGNSAPDKSGLPSDRFSAERTGGSVSTLTIQRTQQEDSAVYLCASMRFSGNTIYFGEGSWLTVV.

The chain employs TRBV29-1 and TRBJ2-1; no firm D call. Germline CDR1 and CDR2: SQVTM and ANQGSEA. V lost 7 bases to trimming and J lost 4 bases, with 14 bases between them. This CDR3 contains 13 residues. The CDR3 region has the DNA TGCAGCGCACCAAGAAGTCCTTACAATGAGCAGTTCTTC. Translating gives CSAPRSPYNEQFF.

This clonotype was detected many times. V and J are TRBV5-1 and TRBJ2-7; TRBD1 agrees at 9 bases. V lost 0 bases and J lost 6; bases outside the gene matches: 4. CDR3 length: 14 residues. Germline V gene lookup returns CDR1 SGHRS and CDR2 YFSETQ. Here the CDR3 DNA reads TGCGCCAGCAGCTTGGGGGACAGGGTAGGCGAGCAGTACTTC. Translating gives CASSLGDRVGEQYF.

This clonotype was counted at least ten times. The chain employs TRBV4-3 and TRBJ2-1, with no clear D. The CDR3 has 18 amino acids. Trimming stripped 2 bases from V and 0 bases from J, with 17 bases between. CDR1 and CDR2 from the germline V gene are LGHNA and YSLEER. This chain's CDR3 is CASSQFTSSQSSYNEQFF. In DNA form, the CDR3 reads TGCGCCAGCAGCCAATTCACGTCGAGCCAGAGCTCCTACAATGAGCAGTTCTTC.

A word on this clonotype: One end of the junction is discordant with germline, which a read error may explain. The chain employs TRBV5-6 and TRBJ2-7, with TRBD1 as a possible D gene (6 bases). In germline, CDR1 is SGHDT, CDR2 YYEEEE. The CDR3 length is 17 residues. This chain's CDR3 is CASGRRFRSGAKYEQYF. The CDR3 region has the DNA TGCGCCAGCGGCCGGAGGTTCAGGTCAGGGGCCAAGTACGAGCAGTACTTC.

This clonotype was seen at least ten times. V is TRBV7-2 and J is TRBJ2-6; D is perhaps TRBD1 (6 bases). V shed 5 bases and J shed 0 bases, with 20 bases lying between them. The CDR3 is made up of 19 amino acids. Germline CDR1 is SGHTA and CDR2 is FQGNSA. CDR3 DNA: TGTGCCAGCAGCCCTCGGACGTTCAGGGGCTCCTCTGGGGCCAACGTCCTGACTTTC. Its protein product is CASSPRTFRGSSGANVLTF.

By sample fraction, this clonotype is medium-sized. The germline gene is not matched at one end of the junction; a read error may be the cause. This CDR3 reads CSAPRTGRAYEQYF. CDR3 bases: TGCAGTGCCCCTCGGACAGGGAGGGCCTACGAACAGTACTTC. This sequence joins TRBV20-1 and TRBJ2-7, with D perhaps matching TRBD1 (8 bases). The CDR3 length is 14 residues. CDR1 is DFQATT and CDR2 is SNEGSKA in the germline V gene (reference sequence).

This clonotype has at least ten counts. This chain joins TRBV5-4 and TRBJ1-1; maybe TRBD1 (6 bases). CDR1 and CDR2 from the germline V gene are SGHNT and YYREEE (reference sequence). CDR3 size: 13 residues. Trimming shortened V by 0 bases and J by 4 bases, and 7 bases separated the two germline ends. CDR3 coding DNA: TGTGCCAGCAGCTTGGAACAGGGCACTGAAGCTTTCTTT. This gives the protein CASSLEQGTEAFF.

This clonotype was observed at least ten times. The chain couples TRBV11-2 to TRBJ2-5; 9 nucleotides agree with TRBD2. V dropped 5 bases and J dropped 1; count of bases not matched to a gene: 8. The CDR3 covers 16 residues. Germline CDR1 SGHAT, CDR2 FQNNGV. CDR3 coding DNA: TGTGCCAGCAGCCCCAGACTAGCGGAGTTCCAAGAGACCCAGTACTTC. Protein: CASSPRLAEFQETQYF.

The chain recombines TRBV18 with TRBJ1-5, with D possibly TRBD1 on 6 matching bases. The ends were cut back, 3 bases at V and 7 bases at J, with 13 bases in the middle. Germline V gene lookup returns CDR1 KGHSH and CDR2 LQKENI. CDR3 size: 14 residues. DNA for the CDR3: TGTGCCAGCTCACCGGGGGGGGGCGACCAGCCCCAGCATTTT. Residues: CASSPGGGDQPQHF.

This clonotype was detected only once. V usage is TRBV4-1 and J usage is TRBJ2-1, with 10 bases identical to TRBD2. The CDR3 totals 17 residues. Germline loops: CDR1 MGHRA, CDR2 YSYEKL. The CDR3 loop is CVRSQGRRLAGVEEQFF. The CDR3 DNA follows: TGCGTCAGAAGCCAAGGTCGTAGGCTAGCGGGAGTAGAGGAGCAGTTCTTC.

The gene calls are TRBV29-1 and TRBJ2-6; D is ambiguous. CDR3 size: 13 residues. Trimming removed 6 bases from V and 3 bases from J, with 9 bases in between. Germline V gene sequence: CDR1 SQVTM, CDR2 ANQGSEA. The DNA for the CDR3 is TGCAGCGTGCTTGTGTATGGGGCCAACGTCCTGACTTTC. It encodes CSVLVYGANVLTF. Variable domain in full (rest from reference TRBV29-1 and TRBJ2-6): SAVISQKPSRDICQRGTSLTIQCQVDSQVTMMFWYRQQPGQSLTLIATANQGSEATYESGFVIDKFPISRPNLTFSTLTVSNMSPEDSSIYLCSVLVYGANVLTFGAGSRLTVL.

The chain combines TRBV29-1 with TRBJ1-2; D is perhaps TRBD1 (5 bases). The CDR3 is 14 amino acids. With 3 bases removed from V and 6 bases from J, the gap between germline ends came to 17 bases. Per germline, CDR1 SQVTM and CDR2 ANQGSEA. CDR3 in DNA: TGCAGCGTTGACGGGCAGGGCCTCTACAATGGCTACACCTTC. It is translated as CSVDGQGLYNGYTF.

V and J are TRBV24-1 and TRBJ1-2, with a weak D call TRBD1 (6 bases). Trimming stripped 2 bases from V and 1 base from J, with 13 bases between. This CDR3 spans 16 amino acids. In germline, CDR1 is KGHDR, CDR2 SFDVKD. CDR3 residues: CATSDSRDTINYGYTF. As DNA, the CDR3 is TGTGCCACCAGTGATTCCCGGGACACGATTAACTATGGCTACACCTTC.